Reported below is one TCR beta chain. Its antigen target is currently unknown. Per-nucleotide qualities are absent, and no much larger clonotype sits a single base away. The immunoSEQ Assay, a bias-controlled multiplex PCR, was used to amplify TCRbeta CDR3 regions from genomic DNA. From the authors' description of their analysis: Within the assay, amplification of reference gene primers was used to estimate how many nucleated cells each sample contained. Sequence reads were collapsed and filtered to measure the absolute abundance of every unique TCRbeta CDR3 rearrangement. For each sample, productive Simpson clonality was calculated as the square root of Simpson's diversity index over productive rearrangements. Sourced from immuneACCESS, this table was stored by TCRdb with only in-frame sequences that have V and J called. A share of the clones is absent; for the studies checked, an unresolved V gene accounts for under half, and the remainder has no known explanation. D and trimming were read from the DNA, whereas the V and J calls and clone size are those reported in that table. The sample data list 200,000 to 250,000 clones, and around 90% of these were observed just once. Roughly 12% of the sample lies in the top ten.

A second Seattle source provided samples from volunteer blood donors who had recovered from COVID-19. Whole blood was collected in K2EDTA tubes by collaborating institutions according to the institutions' own protocols. For TCRbeta analysis, collaborator samples were shipped as frozen whole blood, as isolated PBMCs, or as DNA extracted from either sample type. The source of the sample is a study of blood T cell repertoires in COVID-19 (dated by TCRdb to the early 2020s). Broadly, across the study: Samples covering the acute and convalescent phases of COVID-19 were provided by collaborators in the United States, Italy and Spain. The sample metadata nearly always contained a de-identified subject ID, COVID-19 status, age in years and sex. The material from the prospective study consisted of cDNA or gDNA derived from T cells, B-cell-depleted T cells, or PBMCs. The samples were drawn from two sources: the first 160 participants of the ongoing ImmuneRACE study, and 1,000 to 1,500 subjects contributed by 6 global collaborators. Where available, HLA class I and class II types were taken from metadata supplied by the sample provider and were not determined by assay-based typing. The dataset comprised deeply sampled blood TCRbeta repertoires from subjects exposed to, actively infected with, or recovered from COVID-19. The repertoires were released in a freely available public database intended as a resource for research on the immune response to SARS-CoV-2.

Results the study describes overall, beyond this receptor: Clinical and demographic metadata were provided uncurated, with the amount varying by source and participant.

The receptor comes from a woman aged 18 to 35 who had recovered from COVID-19. The sequencing input was peripheral blood.

CDR3 loop: CASSQITGANTEAFF. The DNA sequence reads TGCGCCAGCAGCCAAATCACAGGGGCCAACACTGAAGCTTTCTTT. The sequence joins TRBV5-1 to TRBJ1-1; TRBD1 matches 7 bases in the middle. Germline trimming amounts to 4 bases on V and 2 bases on J, with 8 as the count of junction bases outside the gene matches. The CDR3 runs 15 residues from the cysteine to the phenylalanine. Of the read, only the CDR3 DNA is kept; its 45 bases are in frame from base 1. Sequences SGHRS (CDR1) and YFSETQ (CDR2) are obtained from the germline V gene. The CDR3 plus the reference TRBV5-1 and TRBJ1-1 genes for the other parts give the full variable domain: KAGVTQTPRYLIKTRGQQVTLSCSPISGHRSVSWYQQTPGQGLQFLFEYFSETQRNKGNFPGRFSGRQFSNSRSEMNVSTLELGDSALYLCASSQITGANTEAFFGQGTRLTVV.